This T cell receptor (beta chain) was captured by sequencing in a study of T cells in women clearing cervical HPV infection. In the study overall: Women with histologically confirmed HPV16-related CIN3 or worse, 2 with invasive cancer, served as cases. Controls gave blood once infection was undetectable; cases at lesion identification.

Produced via immunoSEQ multiplex PCR; TCRdb's table is partial and in-frame only. Its table lists about 27,000 clones. The sample was blood buffy coat. The receptor was derived from a woman aged 18 to 75 with a cervical HPV16 infection that either progressed to CIN3+ or cleared (not recorded which).

The part of the CDR3 DNA that was read is TGTGCCAGCAGCTCTACGAACAGGGTCGGGACTGAA. As protein: CASSSTNRVGTE. In full, the CDR3 reads CASSSTNRVGTEAFF. V usage is TRBV7-9 and J usage is TRBJ1-1; the D gene is possibly TRBD1 (6 bases). The CDR3 end lies 3 residues beyond the end of the read and is filled in from the germline J gene. Germline V gene data show CDR1 as SEHNR and CDR2 as FQNEAQ (reference sequence). The germline V and J ends were trimmed by 4 bases and 5 bases, with 17 bases remaining between them. The CDR3 sequence is 15 residues long.